This entry lists 20 T cell receptor beta chains sequenced from one sample in a study of OX40 agonist ivuxolimab in advanced cancers. Generated by immunoSEQ multiplex PCR, the TCRdb table keeps only in-frame clones and is missing some. Of about 110,000 clones in the sample, 80% to 95% are singletons; the top ten hold roughly 0.61%. The sample consisted of CD4+ or CD8+ T cells sorted from blood, taken in a trial of the OX40 agonist ivuxolimab. The source is an adult with an advanced solid tumor such as melanoma, head and neck, liver or kidney cancer.

This chain uses TRBV7-9 with TRBJ2-1; 10 bases fit TRBD1. Germline assignment: CDR1 SEHNR and CDR2 FQNEAQ (reference sequence). CDR3 size: 15 residues. V was pared by 5 bases and J by 3 bases, with 4 bases of the junction left unmatched. The chain's CDR3 is CASSTRDRGYNEQFF. The CDR3 DNA follows: TGTGCCAGCAGCACCCGGGACAGGGGCTACAATGAGCAGTTCTTC.

This rearrangement joins TRBV11-3 to TRBJ2-3; 13 bases agree with TRBD2. The germline gives CDR1 SGHNT, CDR2 YENEEA. The CDR3 sequence is 15 residues long. V gave up 5 bases and J gave up 6 bases; unmatched junction bases: 5. The chain's CDR3 is CASSRLAGGGDTQYF. CDR3 DNA: TGTGCCAGCAGCAGACTAGCGGGAGGCGGCGATACGCAGTATTTT. The full variable domain, completed using reference TRBV11-3 and TRBJ2-3, is EAGVVQSPRYKIIEKKQPVAFWCNPISGHNTLYWYLQNLGQGPELLIRYENEEAVDDSQLPKDRFSAERLKGVDSTLKIQPAELGDSAVYLCASSRLAGGGDTQYFGPGTRLTVL.

The chain recombines TRBV9 with TRBJ1-2, with 7 positions matching TRBD1. Germline trimming cut 0 bases from V and 4 bases from J; bases unmatched to any gene: 3. The CDR3 totals 14 residues. Germline loops: CDR1 SGDLS, CDR2 YYNGEE. The CDR3 sequence: CASSVARDSYGYTF. The CDR3 coding sequence is TGTGCCAGCAGCGTAGCCAGGGACAGCTATGGCTACACCTTC. Full variable domain (remainder filled in from reference TRBV9 and TRBJ1-2): DSGVTQTPKHLITATGQRVTLRCSPRSGDLSVYWYQQSLDQGLQFLIQYYNGEERAKGNILERFSAQQFPDLHSELNLSSLELGDSALYFCASSVARDSYGYTFGSGTRLTVV.

This clone is a singleton in its sample. The chain employs TRBV9 and TRBJ1-4; D remains unclear. Germline lookup yields CDR1 SGDLS and CDR2 YYNGEE. Trimming took off 1 base at V and 6 bases at J, with 7 bases between the two ends. The CDR3 loop spans 13 amino acids. In DNA, the CDR3 is TGTGCCAGCAGCGTAAGCGTAGATGAAAAACTGTTTTTT. The encoded protein is CASSVSVDEKLFF.

The V gene is TRBV6-1, the J gene TRBJ1-1; 7 bases line up with TRBD1. The CDR3 spans 15 residues. Trimming at V came to 5 bases and at J to 1 base, leaving 7 bases not matched to a gene. In germline, CDR1 is MNHNS, CDR2 SASEGT. The CDR3 loop reads CASSLQTGWNTEAFF. The DNA for the CDR3 is TGTGCCAGCAGTCTCCAGACAGGGTGGAACACTGAAGCTTTCTTT.

This clone was seen a handful of times. V gene TRBV7-9 combines with J gene TRBJ1-2; possibly TRBD1 for D (5 bases). Germline V lookup: CDR1 SEHNR, CDR2 FQNEAQ (reference sequence). This CDR3 contains 14 residues. Between the trimmed V and J ends, which lost 5 bases and 8 bases, there was a span of 18 bases. The CDR3 is CASSPTGPQGGYTF. Here the CDR3 DNA reads TGTGCCAGCAGCCCGACCGGGCCCCAGGGAGGCTACACCTTC.

This chain connects TRBV11-3 to TRBJ2-3; either TRBD1 or TRBD2 may supply D (5 bases each). This CDR3 has 18 amino acids. Trimming cost V 2 bases and J 3 bases, with 21 bases left between them. Per the germline V gene, CDR1 is SGHNT and CDR2 is YENEEA. DNA of the CDR3: TGTGCCAGCAGCTTAAAGGGCCTAGGGGCGGGTCAGACAGATACGCAGTATTTT. Protein: CASSLKGLGAGQTDTQYF.

The chain has TRBV7-3 and TRBJ2-7, with 9 bases matching TRBD2. Looked up from germline, CDR1 is SGHTA and CDR2 is FQGTGA. V lost 3 bases and J lost 2; bases outside the gene matches: 5. The CDR3 consists of 15 residues. The CDR3 reads CASSLGAGGAYEQYF. The CDR3 nucleotides are TGTGCCAGCAGCTTGGGAGCGGGGGGTGCCTACGAGCAGTACTTC.

CDR3 coding DNA: TGTGCCAGCAGCTTAACGGGACAGGGGGCGGGGGAGCAGTACTTC. The encoded protein is CASSLTGQGAGEQYF. The chain combines TRBV7-9 with TRBJ2-7, with 12 bases fitting TRBD1. The CDR3 consists of 15 residues. Germline V gene data show CDR1 as SEHNR and CDR2 as FQNEAQ (reference sequence). With 2 bases clipped from V and 7 bases from J, the junction kept 6 bases outside the gene matches.

The rearrangement joins TRBV27 to TRBJ1-2; maybe TRBD1 (5 bases). Germline values: CDR1 MNHEY, CDR2 SMNVEV (reference sequence). The CDR3 has 15 amino acids. V was clipped by 6 bases and J by 4 bases, with 18 bases between them. The CDR3 loop is CASSSSRTSFYGYTF. As DNA, the CDR3 is TGTGCCAGCAGCTCGAGTAGGACATCATTCTATGGCTACACCTTC.

V is TRBV5-1 and J is TRBJ2-5, with 14 bases identical to TRBD2. Germline V lookup: CDR1 SGHRS, CDR2 YFSETQ. The CDR3 sequence is 18 residues long. Trimming at V came to 7 bases and at J to 4 bases, leaving 15 bases not matched to a gene. The DNA of the CDR3 is TGCGCCAGCCGCCCGCGGACTAGCGGGGGGCTTACGGGAGAGACCCAGTACTTC. It is translated as CASRPRTSGGLTGETQYF.

The gene calls are TRBV5-4 and TRBJ2-7; 13 bases line up with TRBD2. The junction had 7 bases not matched to a gene; V was cut back by 2 bases and J by 2 bases. The CDR3 contains 17 residues. Germline CDR1 reads SGHNT; CDR2 reads YYREEE (reference sequence). CDR3 protein: CASSLAGGLAGTYEQYF. The DNA of the CDR3 is TGTGCCAGCAGCTTAGCGGGGGGACTAGCGGGGACCTACGAGCAGTACTTC.

This chain uses TRBV30 with TRBJ1-5; D is perhaps TRBD1 (6 bases). The CDR3 runs 15 residues. The germline V gene has CDR1 GTSNPN and CDR2 SVGIG (reference sequence). The V end lost 7 bases, the J end lost 3 bases, and 19 bases lay between the germline ends. The CDR3 DNA reads as TGTGCCTTCACAAGGGGGTCTGGTATCAATCAGCCCCAGCATTTT. It is translated as CAFTRGSGINQPQHF. The full variable domain, completed using reference TRBV30 and TRBJ1-5, is SQTIHQWPATLVQPVGSPLSLECTVEGTSNPNLYWYRQAAGRGLQLLFYSVGIGQISSEVPQNLSASRPQDRQFILSSKKLLLSDSGFYLCAFTRGSGINQPQHFGDGTRLSIL.

The chain uses TRBV2 and TRBJ1-1, with a weak D call TRBD1 (5 bases). The CDR3 totals 14 residues. CDR1 and CDR2 from the germline V gene are SNHLY and FYNNEI. V was clipped by 6 bases and J by 2 bases, with 13 bases between them. The CDR3 bases are TGTGCCAGCAGGGGACCTTACGGTAACACTGAAGCTTTCTTT. The encoded protein is CASRGPYGNTEAFF.

V is TRBV25-1 and J is TRBJ2-1, with 11 bases matching TRBD2. Germline-derived CDR1 and CDR2 are MGHDK and SYGVNS. The CDR3 has 16 amino acids. With V trimmed by 5 bases and J by 0 bases, 3 bases remained unmatched. The CDR3 sequence: CASSITSGSSYNEQFF. The CDR3 nucleotides read TGTGCCAGCAGTATCACTAGCGGGAGCTCCTACAATGAGCAGTTCTTC.

The V and J genes are TRBV6-6 and TRBJ2-2; D is uncertain. The V end was cut by 7 bases, the J end by 6 bases, with 12 bases between. The CDR3 extends over 13 amino acids. Germline CDR1 and CDR2: MNHNY and SVGAGI (reference sequence). The CDR3 protein is CASIPSASGELFF. As DNA, the CDR3 is TGTGCCAGCATCCCCAGCGCGTCCGGGGAGCTGTTTTTT.

The J gene is TRBJ2-1, the V gene TRBV19; 13 bases fit TRBD2. Germline V lookup: CDR1 LNHDA, CDR2 SQIVND (reference sequence). The CDR3 totals 18 residues. The ends lost 8 bases at V and 0 bases at J; junction bases unmatched: 10. This CDR3 reads CASRETSGGPSSYNEQFF. CDR3 nucleotides: TGTGCCAGTCGGGAGACTAGCGGGGGGCCGAGCTCCTACAATGAGCAGTTCTTC.

The genes are TRBV6-5 and TRBJ1-5, with 7 bases identical to TRBD1. Germline CDR1 MNHEY, CDR2 SVGAGI. After removal of 5 bases from V and 5 bases from J, the junction contained 6 bases not matched to a gene. The CDR3 extends over 14 amino acids. CDR3 DNA: TGTGCCAGCAGTACCCAAGGGGGCTATCAGCCCCAGCATTTT. Its translation is CASSTQGGYQPQHF.

This sequence joins TRBV5-6 and TRBJ2-1; 9 bases line up with TRBD1. V gave up 4 bases and J gave up 4 bases; unmatched junction bases: 6. Germline assignment: CDR1 SGHDT and CDR2 YYEEEE. This CDR3 spans 15 amino acids. CDR3 in amino acids: CASSPDRGQYNEQFF. In nucleotides, the CDR3 is TGTGCCAGCAGCCCGGACAGGGGCCAATACAATGAGCAGTTCTTC.

The chain employs TRBV6-4 and TRBJ1-1, with D perhaps matching TRBD1 (5 bases). Germline V gives CDR1 MRHNA, CDR2 SNTAGT. The V and J ends lost 4 bases and 2 bases respectively, with 8 bases between them. CDR3 length: 13 amino acids. The CDR3 sequence: CASSVGVNTEAFF. DNA of the CDR3: TGTGCCAGCAGTGTGGGGGTTAACACTGAAGCTTTCTTT.